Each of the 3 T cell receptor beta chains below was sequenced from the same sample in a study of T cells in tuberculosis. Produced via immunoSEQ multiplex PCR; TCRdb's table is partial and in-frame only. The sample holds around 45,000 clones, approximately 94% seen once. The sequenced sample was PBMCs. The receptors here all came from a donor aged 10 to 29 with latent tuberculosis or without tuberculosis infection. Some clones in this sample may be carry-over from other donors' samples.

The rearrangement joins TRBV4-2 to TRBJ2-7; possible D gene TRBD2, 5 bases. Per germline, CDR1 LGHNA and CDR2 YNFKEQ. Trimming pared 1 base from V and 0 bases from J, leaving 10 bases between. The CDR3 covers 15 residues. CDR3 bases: TGTGCCAGCAGCCAAGTACGAGGGAGCTCCTACGAGCAGTACTTC. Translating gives CASSQVRGSSYEQYF.

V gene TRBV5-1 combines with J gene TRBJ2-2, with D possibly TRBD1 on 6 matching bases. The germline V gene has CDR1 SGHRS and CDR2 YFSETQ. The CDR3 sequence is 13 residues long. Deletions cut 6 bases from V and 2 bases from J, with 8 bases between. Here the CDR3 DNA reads TGCGCCAGCAAGGGACACAACACCGGGGAGCTGTTTTTT. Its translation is CASKGHNTGELFF.

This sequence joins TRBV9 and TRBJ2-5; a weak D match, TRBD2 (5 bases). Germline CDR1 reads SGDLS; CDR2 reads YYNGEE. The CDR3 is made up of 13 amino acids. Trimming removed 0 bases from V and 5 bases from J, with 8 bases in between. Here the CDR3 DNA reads TGTGCCAGCAGCGTAGCCGGCGGGGAGACCCAGTACTTC. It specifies CASSVAGGETQYF. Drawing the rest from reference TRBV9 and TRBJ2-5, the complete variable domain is DSGVTQTPKHLITATGQRVTLRCSPRSGDLSVYWYQQSLDQGLQFLIQYYNGEERAKGNILERFSAQQFPDLHSELNLSSLELGDSALYFCASSVAGGETQYFGPGTRLLVL.